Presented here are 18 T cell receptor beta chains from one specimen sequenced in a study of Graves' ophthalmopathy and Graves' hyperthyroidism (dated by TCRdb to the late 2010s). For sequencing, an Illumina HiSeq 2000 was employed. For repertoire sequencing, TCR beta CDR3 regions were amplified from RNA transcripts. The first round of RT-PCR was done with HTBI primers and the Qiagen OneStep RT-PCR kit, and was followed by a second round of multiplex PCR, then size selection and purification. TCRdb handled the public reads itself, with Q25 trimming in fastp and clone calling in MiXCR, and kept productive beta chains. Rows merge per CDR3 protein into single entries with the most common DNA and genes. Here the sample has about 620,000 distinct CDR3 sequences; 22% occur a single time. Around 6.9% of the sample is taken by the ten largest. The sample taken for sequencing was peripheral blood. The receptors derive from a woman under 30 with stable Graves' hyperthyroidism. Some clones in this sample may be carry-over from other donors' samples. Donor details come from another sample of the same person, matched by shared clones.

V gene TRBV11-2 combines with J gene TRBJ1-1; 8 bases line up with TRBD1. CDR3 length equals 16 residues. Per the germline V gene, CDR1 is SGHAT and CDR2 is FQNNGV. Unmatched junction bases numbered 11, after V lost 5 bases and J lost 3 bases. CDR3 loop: CASSPMAGGRDTEAFF. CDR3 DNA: TGTGCCAGCAGCCCAATGGCAGGGGGCAGGGACACTGAAGCTTTCTTT.

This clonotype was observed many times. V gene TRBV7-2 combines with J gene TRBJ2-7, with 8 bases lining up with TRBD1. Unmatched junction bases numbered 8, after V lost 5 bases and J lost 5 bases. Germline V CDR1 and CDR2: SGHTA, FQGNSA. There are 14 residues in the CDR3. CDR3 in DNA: TGTGCCAGCAGCCAGATACAGGGGGTTGACGAGCAGTACTTC. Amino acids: CASSQIQGVDEQYF.

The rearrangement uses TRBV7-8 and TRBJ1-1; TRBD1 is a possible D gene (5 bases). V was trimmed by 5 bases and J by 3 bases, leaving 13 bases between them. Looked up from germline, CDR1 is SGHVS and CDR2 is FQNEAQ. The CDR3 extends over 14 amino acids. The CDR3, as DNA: TGTGCCAGCAGCCCTGACAGTTTCTACACTGAAGCTTTCTTT. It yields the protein CASSPDSFYTEAFF.

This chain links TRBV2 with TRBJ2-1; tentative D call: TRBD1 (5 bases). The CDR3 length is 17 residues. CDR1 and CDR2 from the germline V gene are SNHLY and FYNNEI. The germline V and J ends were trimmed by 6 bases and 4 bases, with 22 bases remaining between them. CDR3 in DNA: TGTGCCAGCAGACCTCGATTAGGGGCAGGGTCATACAATGAGCAGTTCTTC. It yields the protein CASRPRLGAGSYNEQFF.

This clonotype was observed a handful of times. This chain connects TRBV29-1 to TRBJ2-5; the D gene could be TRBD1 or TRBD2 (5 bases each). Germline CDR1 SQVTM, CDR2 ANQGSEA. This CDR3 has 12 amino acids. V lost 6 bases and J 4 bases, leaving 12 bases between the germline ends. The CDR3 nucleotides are TGCAGCGTCCGAGGGGTTCCAGAGACCCAGTACTTC. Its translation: CSVRGVPETQYF.

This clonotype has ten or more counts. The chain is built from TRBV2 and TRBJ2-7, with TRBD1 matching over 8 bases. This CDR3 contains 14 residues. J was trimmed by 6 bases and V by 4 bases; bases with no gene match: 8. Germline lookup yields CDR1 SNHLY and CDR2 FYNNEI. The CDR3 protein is CASSANRGVTEQYF. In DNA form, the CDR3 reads TGTGCCAGCAGTGCGAACAGGGGGGTAACCGAGCAGTACTTC.

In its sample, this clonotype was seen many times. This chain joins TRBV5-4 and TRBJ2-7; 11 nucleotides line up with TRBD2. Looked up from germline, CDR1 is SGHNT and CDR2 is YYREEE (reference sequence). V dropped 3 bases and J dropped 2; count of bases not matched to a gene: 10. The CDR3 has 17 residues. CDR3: CASSSHLAGGLTYEQYF. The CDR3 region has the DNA TGTGCCAGCAGCTCCCATCTAGCGGGAGGACTAACCTACGAGCAGTACTTC.

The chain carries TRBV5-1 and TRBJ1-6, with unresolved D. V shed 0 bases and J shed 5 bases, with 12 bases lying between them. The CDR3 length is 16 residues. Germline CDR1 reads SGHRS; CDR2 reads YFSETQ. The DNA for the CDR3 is TGCGCCAGCAGCTTGGATGGAGGCAGAGATAATTCACCCCTCCACTTT. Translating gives CASSLDGGRDNSPLHF.

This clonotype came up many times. CDR3: CASSSPSGGAIWTGELFF. The CDR3 DNA follows: TGTGCCAGCAGTAGTCCTAGCGGGGGAGCCATCTGGACCGGGGAGCTGTTTTTT. The chain has TRBV27 and TRBJ2-2; 10 nucleotides agree with TRBD2. Germline trimming cut 5 bases from V and 5 bases from J; bases unmatched to any gene: 14. The CDR3 has 18 amino acids. The germline CDR1 and CDR2 sequences are MNHEY and SMNVEV (reference sequence).

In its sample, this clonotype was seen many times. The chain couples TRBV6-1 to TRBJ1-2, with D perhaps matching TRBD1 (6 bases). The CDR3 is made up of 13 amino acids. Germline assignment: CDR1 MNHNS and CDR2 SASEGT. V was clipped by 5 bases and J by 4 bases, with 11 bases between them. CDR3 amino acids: CASSTPDSYGYTF. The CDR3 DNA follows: TGTGCCAGCAGTACCCCGGACAGCTATGGCTACACCTTC.

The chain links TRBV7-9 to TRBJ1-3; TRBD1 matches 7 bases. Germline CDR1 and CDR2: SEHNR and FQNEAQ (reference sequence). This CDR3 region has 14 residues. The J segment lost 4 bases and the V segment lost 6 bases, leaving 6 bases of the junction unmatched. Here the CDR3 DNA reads TGTGCCAGCAGACCAGGACAGGCGGGAAACACCATATATTTT. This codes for CASRPGQAGNTIYF.

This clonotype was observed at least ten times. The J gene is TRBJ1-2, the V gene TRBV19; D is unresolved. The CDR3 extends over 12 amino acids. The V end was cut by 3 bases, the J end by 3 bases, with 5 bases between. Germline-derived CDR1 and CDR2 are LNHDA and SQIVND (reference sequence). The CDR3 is CASSIEDYGYTF. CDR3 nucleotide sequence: TGTGCCAGTAGTATTGAAGACTATGGCTACACCTTC.

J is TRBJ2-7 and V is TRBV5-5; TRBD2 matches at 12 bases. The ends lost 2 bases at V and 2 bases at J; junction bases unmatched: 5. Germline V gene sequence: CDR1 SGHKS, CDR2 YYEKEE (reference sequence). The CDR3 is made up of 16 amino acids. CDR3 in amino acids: CASSFRGLAGTYEQYF. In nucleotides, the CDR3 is TGTGCCAGCAGCTTCCGCGGACTAGCGGGAACCTACGAGCAGTACTTC.

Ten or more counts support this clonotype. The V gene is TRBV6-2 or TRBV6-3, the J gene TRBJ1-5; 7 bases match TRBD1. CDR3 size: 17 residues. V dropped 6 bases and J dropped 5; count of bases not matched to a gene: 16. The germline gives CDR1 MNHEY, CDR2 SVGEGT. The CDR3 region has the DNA TGTGCCAGCAGCCTCCCTTTTGGACAGGTCGATGATCAGCCCCAGCATTTT. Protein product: CASSLPFGQVDDQPQHF.

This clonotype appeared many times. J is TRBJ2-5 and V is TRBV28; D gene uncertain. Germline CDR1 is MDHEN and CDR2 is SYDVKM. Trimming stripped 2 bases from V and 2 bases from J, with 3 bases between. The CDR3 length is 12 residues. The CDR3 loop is CASSLLQETQYF. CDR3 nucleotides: TGTGCCAGCAGTTTACTACAAGAGACCCAGTACTTC.

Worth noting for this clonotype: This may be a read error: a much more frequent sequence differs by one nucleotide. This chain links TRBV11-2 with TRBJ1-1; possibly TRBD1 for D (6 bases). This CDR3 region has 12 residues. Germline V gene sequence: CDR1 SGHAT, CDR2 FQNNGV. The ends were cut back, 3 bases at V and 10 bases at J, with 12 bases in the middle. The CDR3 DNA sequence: TGTGCCAGCAGCTTGGGGGGCTGGGGAGCTTTCTTT. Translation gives CASSLGGWGAFF.

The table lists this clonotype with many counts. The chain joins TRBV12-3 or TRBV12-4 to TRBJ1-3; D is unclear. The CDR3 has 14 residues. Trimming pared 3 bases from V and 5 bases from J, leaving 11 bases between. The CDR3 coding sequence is TGTGCCAGCAGTTTTCTGCTTCAACGAAACACCATATATTTT. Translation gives CASSFLLQRNTIYF.

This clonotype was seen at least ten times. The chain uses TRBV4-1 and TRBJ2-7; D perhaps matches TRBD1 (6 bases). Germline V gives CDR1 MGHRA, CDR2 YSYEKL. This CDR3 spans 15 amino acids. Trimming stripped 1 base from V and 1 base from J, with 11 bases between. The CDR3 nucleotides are TGCGCCAGCAGCCAAGGACAGGCGTTGTCCTACGAGCAGTACTTC. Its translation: CASSQGQALSYEQYF.